The clone carrying this T cell receptor beta chain has a single count. Its target is unknown. The PCR employed 60 Vbeta primers together with 13 Jbeta primers. The protocol was immunoSEQ multiplex PCR, while the TCRdb copy is restricted to in-frame clones and leaves out a portion. The sample holds some 130,000 clones, about 80% seen once. The CDR3 contains 14 residues. Per germline, CDR1 SEHNR and CDR2 FQNEAQ (reference sequence). With V trimmed by 3 bases and J by 5 bases, 5 bases remained unmatched. This sample is drawn from a study of cytomegalovirus exposure and HLA in healthy donors. Whole-study findings and limits: Serostatus for CMV was the only available immune exposure information. Altogether, 164 TCR beta chains were recorded as cytomegalovirus-associated.

The TCR sequence derives from a man in his forties or fifties in good health and CMV-seropositive. The sample was PBMCs. This chain links TRBV7-9 with TRBJ2-7, with 9 bases fitting TRBD1. Written as DNA, the CDR3 is TGTGCCAGCAGCTTGGGGACAGGGTATAACGAGCAGTACTTC. Protein sequence: CASSLGTGYNEQYF.